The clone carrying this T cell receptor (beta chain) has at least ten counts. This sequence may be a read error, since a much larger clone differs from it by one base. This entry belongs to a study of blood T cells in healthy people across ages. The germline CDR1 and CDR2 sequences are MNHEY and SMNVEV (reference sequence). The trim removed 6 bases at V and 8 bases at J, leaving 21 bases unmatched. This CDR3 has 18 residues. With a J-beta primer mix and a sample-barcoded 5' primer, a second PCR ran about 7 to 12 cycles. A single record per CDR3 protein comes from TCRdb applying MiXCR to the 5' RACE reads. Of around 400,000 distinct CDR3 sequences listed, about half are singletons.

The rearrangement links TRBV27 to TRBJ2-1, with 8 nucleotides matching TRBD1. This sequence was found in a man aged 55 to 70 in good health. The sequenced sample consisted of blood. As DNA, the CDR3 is TGTGCCAGCAGCCTTAGGATGAGGCTCAGGGGGCCTGGGGATGAGCAGTTCTTC. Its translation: CASSLRMRLRGPGDEQFF.